A single sample gave rise to the 32 T cell receptor beta chains below, sequenced in a study of CD8 T cells in ankylosing spondylitis. TCRdb itself ran the 5' RACE reads through MiXCR, one entry per CDR3 protein. The sample lists some 130,000 distinct CDR3 sequences; more than 5.5% were seen once. Sequencing used blood, either unsorted or a sorted T cell fraction (not recorded which). The receptors were gathered from a female donor with ankylosing spondylitis or in good health (not recorded which).

This clonotype was seen many times. The chain combines TRBV7-2 with TRBJ1-3, with D tentatively TRBD1 (5 bases). The germline V gene has CDR1 SGHTA and CDR2 FQGNSA. This CDR3 has 16 amino acids. Trimming cost V 0 bases and J 4 bases, with 13 bases left between them. The chain's CDR3 is CASSLARAGVGNTIYF. As DNA, the CDR3 is TGTGCCAGCAGCTTAGCGAGGGCGGGGGTCGGAAACACCATATATTTT.

This clonotype was detected ten times or more. This sequence joins TRBV4-1 and TRBJ2-4, with 8 bases matching TRBD1. V lost 3 bases to trimming and J lost 2 bases; unmatched junction nucleotides: 9. The CDR3 sequence is 17 residues long. Germline CDR1 reads MGHRA; CDR2 reads YSYEKL. In DNA form, the CDR3 reads TGCGCCAGCAGCCATACCCGGACAGGGCCCTCCAAAAACATTCAGTACTTC. This codes for CASSHTRTGPSKNIQYF.

This clonotype was seen a handful of times. The genes are TRBV7-2 and TRBJ1-1; D is uncertain. The CDR3 spans 17 residues. CDR1 SGHTA and CDR2 FQGNSA come from the germline V gene. V lost 2 bases, J lost 11 bases, and 27 bases lay in between. The CDR3, as DNA: TGTGCCAGCAGCTTAACGGGATCAACGGGGAGAAGGACGTACGCTTTCTTT. Its protein product is CASSLTGSTGRRTYAFF.

This clonotype came up many times. The V gene is TRBV15, the J gene TRBJ1-5; the D is unclear. Trimming stripped 3 bases from V and 1 base from J, with 10 bases between. CDR1 is LNHNV, CDR2 YYDKDF, per germline (reference sequence). The CDR3 consists of 15 residues. Here the CDR3 reads CATSRAGRSNQPQHF. The DNA of the CDR3 is TGTGCCACCAGCAGGGCGGGCAGGAGCAATCAGCCCCAGCATTTT.

This clonotype was detected many times. The chain carries TRBV27 and TRBJ2-7; D is perhaps TRBD2 (5 bases). CDR3 length: 17 residues. Germline CDR1 reads MNHEY; CDR2 reads SMNVEV (reference sequence). Trimming left V 4 bases short and J 2 bases short, with 21 bases between. CDR3 amino acids: CASSSGTGKSSAYEQYF. CDR3 DNA sequence: TGTGCCAGCAGTTCCGGAACCGGGAAAAGTAGCGCCTACGAGCAGTACTTC.

This clonotype was picked up many times. The chain employs TRBV20-1 and TRBJ2-3, with 11 bases that match TRBD2. The CDR3 extends over 15 amino acids. Trimming took 4 bases from V and 2 from J; bases not matched to a gene: 5. Germline CDR1 DFQATT, CDR2 SNEGSKA (reference sequence). CDR3 in amino acids: CSATSSGGDTDTQYF. DNA of the CDR3: TGCAGTGCTACAAGTAGCGGGGGGGACACAGATACGCAGTATTTT.

This rearrangement joins TRBV18 to TRBJ1-1; 8 bases map to TRBD1. The CDR3 has 14 amino acids. V shed 5 bases and J 5 bases; nucleotides not matched to a gene: 7. Germline-derived CDR1 and CDR2 are KGHSH and LQKENI. The CDR3 reads CASSATGDPTEAFF. As DNA, the CDR3 is TGTGCCAGCTCAGCGACAGGGGATCCAACTGAAGCTTTCTTT.

This clonotype was counted ten times or more. CDR3 DNA sequence: TGTGCCATTACGGGGGGACCTCGTGGAAATGCTTTCTTT. This gives the protein CAITGGPRGNAFF. The V gene is TRBV6-6, the J gene TRBJ1-1, with D possibly matching TRBD1 (5 bases). V was trimmed by 10 bases and J by 11 bases, leaving 23 bases between them. The CDR3 loop spans 13 amino acids. Germline V lookup: CDR1 MNHNY, CDR2 SVGAGI (reference sequence).

This clonotype was seen a handful of times. The genes are TRBV5-6 and TRBJ2-7, with a weak D call TRBD1 (6 bases). The germline gives CDR1 SGHDT, CDR2 YYEEEE. V lost 2 bases and J lost 4, with 13 bases in between. CDR3 length equals 14 residues. CDR3 loop: CASSFQGSEYEQYF. The DNA of the CDR3 is TGTGCCAGCAGCTTCCAGGGGTCCGAATACGAGCAGTACTTC.

The chain combines TRBV15 with TRBJ2-6, with 9 bases lining up with TRBD1. The germline CDR1 and CDR2 sequences are LNHNV and YYDKDF (reference sequence). The length of the CDR3 is 18 residues. V lost 6 bases to trimming and J lost 6 bases; unmatched junction nucleotides: 15. The CDR3 coding sequence is TGTGCCACCAGTGATGCCGGGACAGGGCTCTATGAGGCCAACGTCCTGACTTTC. Translation: CATSDAGTGLYEANVLTF.

Relative to its sample, this clonotype is medium-sized (0.01 to 0.1%). The chain uses TRBV3-1 and TRBJ1-1; D call uncertain. CDR1 LGHDT and CDR2 YNNKEL come from the germline V gene (reference sequence). V lost 2 bases and J 8 bases, leaving 6 bases between the germline ends. The CDR3 totals 11 residues. Here the CDR3 DNA reads TGTGCCAGCAGCCAAACGGGAGAAGCTTTCTTT. This encodes CASSQTGEAFF. Drawing the rest from reference TRBV3-1 and TRBJ1-1, the complete variable domain is DTAVSQTPKYLVTQMGNDKSIKCEQNLGHDTMYWYKQDSKKFLKIMFSYNNKELIINETVPNRFSPKSPDKAHLNLHINSLELGDSAVYFCASSQTGEAFFGQGTRLTVV.

At least ten counts were recorded for this clonotype. The V gene is TRBV6-4, the J gene TRBJ1-2, with TRBD1 matching 9 bases. V shed 6 bases and J 8 bases; nucleotides not matched to a gene: 7. Germline V gives CDR1 MRHNA, CDR2 SNTAGT. The length of the CDR3 is 13 residues. For the CDR3, the DNA is TGTGCCAGCAGGGGACAGGGCGGAGTCGGCTACACCTTC. This translates into CASRGQGGVGYTF.

This clonotype showed up many times. The gene calls are TRBV30 and TRBJ1-6; D is possibly TRBD1 (5 bases). Trimming removed 4 bases from V and 7 bases from J, with 17 bases in between. CDR1 and CDR2 (germline): GTSNPN, SVGIG (reference sequence). The CDR3 consists of 15 residues. CDR3 amino acids: CAWIYGGGMNSPLHF. The CDR3, as DNA: TGTGCCTGGATCTATGGGGGGGGAATGAATTCACCCCTCCACTTT.

V gene TRBV21-1 combines with J gene TRBJ1-3. TRBV21-1 is flagged as a pseudogene. The CDR3 covers 15 residues. CDR3 region: CARIDPQGSGNTIYF. The CDR3 DNA reads TGTGCCAGAATTGACCCCCAGGGCTCTGGAAACACCATATATTTT.

This clonotype has ten or more counts. The chain joins TRBV20-1 to TRBJ2-1; tentative D call: TRBD2 (5 bases). V shed 0 bases and J shed 6 bases, with 15 bases lying between them. In germline, CDR1 is DFQATT, CDR2 SNEGSKA (reference sequence). The length of the CDR3 is 15 residues. This CDR3 reads CSARESGWSLNEQFF. CDR3 bases: TGCAGTGCTAGAGAGAGCGGATGGAGCCTCAATGAGCAGTTCTTC.

The rearrangement uses TRBV3-1 and TRBJ2-4; perhaps TRBD1 as D (5 bases). With 4 bases removed from V and 0 bases from J, the gap between germline ends came to 10 bases. Germline values: CDR1 LGHDT, CDR2 YNNKEL (reference sequence). The CDR3 loop spans 15 amino acids. The CDR3 here is CASSPDILAKNIQYF. DNA for the CDR3: TGTGCCAGCAGCCCGGACATCCTAGCCAAAAACATTCAGTACTTC.

This clonotype was detected ten times or more. The chain has TRBV7-2 and TRBJ2-7, with a possible D match to TRBD2 (5 bases). The CDR3 consists of 14 residues. V dropped 4 bases and J dropped 6 bases, with 16 bases sitting between them. Germline CDR1 SGHTA, CDR2 FQGNSA. The CDR3 sequence is CASSSLGLTSEQYF. In DNA form, the CDR3 reads TGTGCCAGCAGCTCCTTGGGGTTAACTAGCGAGCAGTACTTC.

At least ten counts were recorded for this clonotype. V usage is TRBV4-1 and J usage is TRBJ2-1; TRBD2 is a possible D gene (5 bases). From germline, CDR1 is MGHRA and CDR2 YSYEKL. The CDR3 contains 15 residues. The ends were cut back, 4 bases at V and 0 bases at J, with 10 bases in the middle. The CDR3 here is CASSPTAVSYNEQFF. The CDR3 nucleotides are TGCGCCAGCAGCCCTACAGCGGTCTCCTACAATGAGCAGTTCTTC.

The chain couples TRBV27 to TRBJ2-7; no firm D call. Per the germline V gene, CDR1 is MNHEY and CDR2 is SMNVEV (reference sequence). This CDR3 comprises 13 residues. The germline V and J ends were trimmed by 6 bases and 2 bases, with 11 bases remaining between them. In DNA, the CDR3 is TGTGCCAGCAGCCACCGGGCCACCTACGAGCAGTACTTC. Translating it yields CASSHRATYEQYF.

Ten or more counts support this clonotype. The CDR3 is CASSQDQGPYEQYF. CDR3 bases: TGCGCCAGCAGCCAAGATCAGGGGCCGTACGAGCAGTACTTC. The rearrangement links TRBV4-1 to TRBJ2-7, with D possibly matching TRBD1 (6 bases). Germline V gives CDR1 MGHRA, CDR2 YSYEKL. The CDR3 has 14 amino acids. V was shortened by 0 bases and J by 4 bases, with 10 bases between the two germline ends.

This clonotype came up many times. The rearrangement links TRBV12-3 or TRBV12-4 to TRBJ2-7; a weak D match, TRBD2 (6 bases). The CDR3 contains 15 residues. V lost 6 bases to trimming and J lost 4 bases, with 19 bases between them. CDR3 residues: CASRPRGAFPYEQYF. The CDR3, as DNA: TGTGCCAGCAGACCCCGCGGGGCCTTCCCTTACGAGCAGTACTTC.

This clonotype showed up many times. DNA for the CDR3: TGTGCCAGCAGCCAAGATGCGATCCCCGGCACAGATACGCAGTATTTT. It is translated as CASSQDAIPGTDTQYF. V is TRBV4-2 and J is TRBJ2-3; D not certain. CDR3 size: 16 residues. Trimming left V 0 bases short and J 1 base short, with 11 bases between. Germline CDR1 and CDR2: LGHNA and YNFKEQ.

This clonotype has a count of ten or more. This sequence joins TRBV7-2 and TRBJ2-4; no reliable D call. Germline-derived CDR1 and CDR2 are SGHTA and FQGNSA. The ends were cut back, 3 bases at V and 5 bases at J, with 8 bases in the middle. This CDR3 spans 13 amino acids. The CDR3 loop reads CASSFNRENIQYF. The DNA for the CDR3 is TGTGCCAGCAGCTTTAACCGAGAAAACATTCAGTACTTC.

This clonotype was observed a handful of times. The chain carries TRBV27 and TRBJ1-1; D might be TRBD1 (5 bases). The germline V and J ends were trimmed by 2 bases and 4 bases, with 11 bases remaining between them. The CDR3 loop spans 14 amino acids. Per germline, CDR1 MNHEY and CDR2 SMNVEV (reference sequence). The CDR3 region is CASSLLAGSTEAFF. The CDR3 coding sequence is TGTGCCAGCAGTTTACTCGCAGGGTCCACTGAAGCTTTCTTT.

The sample holds many counts of this clonotype. The rearrangement joins TRBV7-9 to TRBJ1-5, with 8 bases aligning to TRBD1. CDR3 size: 15 residues. Germline CDR1 and CDR2: SEHNR and FQNEAQ (reference sequence). Unmatched junction bases numbered 6, after V lost 4 bases and J lost 4 bases. CDR3 sequence (DNA): TGTGCCAGCAGCTCAGACAGGGGAATAAATCAGCCCCAGCATTTT. It specifies CASSSDRGINQPQHF.

At least ten counts were recorded for this clonotype. The chain has TRBV28 and TRBJ2-7; D not resolved. The CDR3 contains 11 residues. Per the germline V gene, CDR1 is MDHEN and CDR2 is SYDVKM. Trimming took 5 bases from V and 4 from J, leaving 6 bases between them. In nucleotides, the CDR3 is TGTGCCAGCAGTGTGGGGTACGAGCAGTACTTC. This sequence encodes CASSVGYEQYF.

This clonotype was seen ten or more times. V and J are TRBV20-1 and TRBJ2-5; D possibly matches TRBD1 or TRBD2 (5 bases each). The CDR3 loop spans 15 amino acids. Trimming cost V 4 bases and J 4 bases, with 19 bases left between them. Germline V lookup: CDR1 DFQATT, CDR2 SNEGSKA (reference sequence). The CDR3 region has the DNA TGCAGTGCTACCCTGCACGGGGCCTGGCGAGAGACCCAGTACTTC. The encoded protein is CSATLHGAWRETQYF.

The table lists this clonotype with a few counts. This chain uses TRBV3-1 with TRBJ1-1; a weak D match, TRBD1 (5 bases). Per germline, CDR1 LGHDT and CDR2 YNNKEL (reference sequence). Trimming took 1 base from V and 9 from J, leaving 12 bases between them. The CDR3 length is 13 residues. CDR3 residues: CASSQGRRQQAFF. The CDR3 region has the DNA TGTGCCAGCAGCCAAGGGAGGAGACAGCAAGCTTTCTTT.

The table lists this clonotype with many counts. This chain joins TRBV10-3 and TRBJ1-3, with a weak D call TRBD1 (6 bases). The CDR3 has 16 amino acids. CDR1 and CDR2 (germline): ENHRY, SYGVKD. V lost 0 bases and J lost 2, with 11 bases in between. Here the CDR3 DNA reads TGTGCCATCAGTGAGTCTGTCAGGGGTGCTGGAAACACCATATATTTT. Protein product: CAISESVRGAGNTIYF.

In its sample, this clonotype was seen many times. The J gene is TRBJ1-1, the V gene TRBV7-9, with a weak D call TRBD1 (5 bases). The V end lost 5 bases, the J end lost 4 bases, and 23 bases lay between the germline ends. Germline assignment: CDR1 SEHNR and CDR2 FQNEAQ (reference sequence). CDR3 length equals 17 residues. The CDR3 reads CASSPVSVSEGSTEAFF. CDR3 nucleotides: TGTGCCAGCAGCCCCGTCTCCGTGTCGGAGGGGAGCACTGAAGCTTTCTTT.

Ten or more counts support this clonotype. This rearrangement joins TRBV29-1 to TRBJ1-1, with 9 bases lining up with TRBD1. J lost 3 bases, V lost 3 bases, and 2 bases had no gene match. In germline, CDR1 is SQVTM, CDR2 ANQGSEA. The CDR3 contains 13 residues. CDR3 loop: CSVDGQGYTEAFF. CDR3 DNA sequence: TGCAGCGTTGACGGACAGGGGTACACTGAAGCTTTCTTT.

This clonotype occurred many times. The CDR3 loop is CASSYSRGTYEQYF. In nucleotides, the CDR3 is TGTGCCAGCAGTTACAGCAGGGGTACCTACGAGCAGTACTTC. The rearrangement uses TRBV6-5 and TRBJ2-7, with D perhaps matching TRBD1 (6 bases). Germline lookup yields CDR1 MNHEY and CDR2 SVGAGI. The V end was cut by 2 bases, the J end by 2 bases, with 10 bases between. The CDR3 contains 14 residues.